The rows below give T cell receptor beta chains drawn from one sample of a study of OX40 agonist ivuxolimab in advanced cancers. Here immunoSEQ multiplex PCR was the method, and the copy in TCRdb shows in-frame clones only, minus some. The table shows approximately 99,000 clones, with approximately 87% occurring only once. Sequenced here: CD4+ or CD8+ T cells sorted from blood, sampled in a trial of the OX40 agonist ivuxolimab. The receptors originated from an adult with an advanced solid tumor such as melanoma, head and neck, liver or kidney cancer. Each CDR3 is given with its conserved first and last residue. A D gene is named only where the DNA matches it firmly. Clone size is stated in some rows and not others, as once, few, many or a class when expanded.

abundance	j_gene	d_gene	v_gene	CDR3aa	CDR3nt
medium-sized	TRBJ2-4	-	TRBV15	CATSRVGAGLAKNIQYF	TGTGCCACCAGCAGAGTTGGGGCGGGCCTAGCCAAAAACATTCAGTACTTC
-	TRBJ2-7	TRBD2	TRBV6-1	CAIHSGSTYEQYF	TGTGCCATCCATAGCGGGTCTACCTACGAGCAGTACTTC
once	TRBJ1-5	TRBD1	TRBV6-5	CASSSDRAGNQPQHF	TGTGCCAGCAGTTCAGACAGGGCGGGCAATCAGCCCCAGCATTTT
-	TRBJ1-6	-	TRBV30	CAWSDGGSSYNSPLHF	TGTGCCTGGAGTGACGGGGGCAGCTCCTATAATTCACCCCTCCACTTT
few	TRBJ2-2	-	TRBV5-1	CASSLYGGAGPGELFF	TGCGCCAGCAGCTTGTACGGGGGCGCTGGGCCCGGGGAGCTGTTTTTT
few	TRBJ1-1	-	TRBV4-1	CASRVGRLNTEAFF	TGCGCCAGCAGGGTGGGCAGGCTGAACACTGAAGCTTTCTTT
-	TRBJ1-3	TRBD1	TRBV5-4	CASSLSSGGGGNTIYF	TGTGCCAGCAGCTTATCGTCAGGGGGCGGTGGAAACACCATATATTTT
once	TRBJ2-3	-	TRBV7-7	CASSLAAGVDTQYF	TGTGCTAGCAGCTTAGCGGCAGGGGTAGATACGCAGTATTTT
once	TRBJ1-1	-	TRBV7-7	CASSFTPNTEAFF	TGTGCTAGCAGCTTCACACCGAACACTGAAGCTTTCTTT
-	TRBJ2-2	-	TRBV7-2	CASSFSTGELFF	TGTGCCAGCAGCTTTAGCACCGGGGAGCTGTTTTTT
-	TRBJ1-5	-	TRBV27	CASSLSQGRRPQHF	TGTGCCAGCAGTTTATCTCAGGGGAGGCGGCCCCAGCATTTT
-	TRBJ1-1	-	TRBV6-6	CASSYDRNTEAFF	TGTGCCAGCAGCTATGACAGGAACACTGAAGCTTTCTTT
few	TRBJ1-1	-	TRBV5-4	CASSSLGVNTEAFF	TGTGCCAGCAGTTCATTGGGGGTGAACACTGAAGCTTTCTTT
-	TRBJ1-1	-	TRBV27	CASSLQFRGMGTEAFF	TGTGCCAGCAGTTTACAGTTCCGGGGTATGGGCACTGAAGCTTTCTTT
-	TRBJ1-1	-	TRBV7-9	CASSSDSPQAFF	TGTGCCAGCAGCTCTGACAGCCCTCAAGCTTTCTTT
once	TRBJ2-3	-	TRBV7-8	CASSPYLAGTDTQYF	TGTGCCAGCAGCCCCTACCTCGCGGGTACAGATACGCAGTATTTT
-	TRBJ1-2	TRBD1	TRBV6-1	CASSEARGQGKGYTF	TGTGCCAGCAGTGAAGCCCGGGGACAGGGGAAAGGCTACACCTTC
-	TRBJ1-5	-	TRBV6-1	CASSEKGRYQPQHF	TGTGCCAGCAGTGAAAAGGGCAGATATCAGCCCCAGCATTTT
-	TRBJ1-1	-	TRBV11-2	CASSPKGPGAFF	TGTGCCAGCAGCCCCAAAGGGCCGGGAGCTTTCTTT
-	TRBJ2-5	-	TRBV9	CASSVGGLASQETQYF	TGTGCCAGCAGCGTAGGAGGCCTAGCAAGCCAAGAGACCCAGTACTTC
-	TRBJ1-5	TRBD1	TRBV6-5	CASSRTGEGQPQHF	TGTGCCAGCAGTCGTACAGGGGAGGGTCAGCCCCAGCATTTT
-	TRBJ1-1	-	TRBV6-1	CASRGHQGRNTEAFF	TGTGCCAGCCGGGGGCACCAGGGCCGGAACACTGAAGCTTTCTTT
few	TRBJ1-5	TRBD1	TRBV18	CASSPDDRAQHF	TGTGCCAGCTCACCCGATGACAGGGCCCAGCATTTT
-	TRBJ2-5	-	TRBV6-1	CASSEGDKETQYF	TGTGCCAGCAGTGAAGGGGATAAAGAGACCCAGTACTTC
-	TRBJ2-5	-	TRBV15	CATSRRGWETQYF	TGTGCCACCAGCAGAAGGGGATGGGAGACCCAGTACTTC
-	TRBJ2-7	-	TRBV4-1	CASSQDIDEQYF	TGCGCCAGCAGCCAAGATATCGACGAGCAGTACTTC
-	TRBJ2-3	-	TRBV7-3	CASSLVGRGTDTQYF	TGTGCCAGCAGCTTAGTAGGACGGGGCACAGATACGCAGTATTTT
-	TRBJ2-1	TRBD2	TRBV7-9	CASKGLAGEGNEQFF	TGTGCCAGCAAAGGACTAGCGGGAGAAGGAAATGAGCAGTTCTTC
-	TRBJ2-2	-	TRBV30	CAWSVNTGELFF	TGTGCCTGGAGCGTTAACACCGGGGAGCTGTTTTTT
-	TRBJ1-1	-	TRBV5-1	CASSLGPAANTEAFF	TGCGCCAGCAGCTTGGGTCCAGCAGCGAACACTGAAGCTTTCTTT
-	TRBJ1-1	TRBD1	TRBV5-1	CASTLTGTTEAFF	TGCGCCAGCACCTTGACAGGGACCACTGAAGCTTTCTTT
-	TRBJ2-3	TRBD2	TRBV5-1	CASSSSGAFTDTQYF	TGCGCCAGCAGCTCTAGCGGGGCCTTCACAGATACGCAGTATTTT